This entry features one TCR beta chain sequence. The sample is drawn from a study of blood T cell repertoires in COVID-19. The assay was immunoSEQ multiplex PCR, and TCRdb's table has in-frame clones only and misses some. Seen here are about 150,000 clones, around nine tenths observed once, and the top ten hold under 0.7%. Those enrolled in Seattle joined during active infection and were followed longitudinally afterward. The CDR3 has 15 amino acids. The V gene's germline CDR1 is PRHDT and CDR2 FYEKMQ (reference sequence). The junction had 5 bases not matched to a gene; V was cut back by 3 bases and J by 3 bases.

This TCR was sampled from a man in his 60s with COVID-19, enrolled during active disease. The sequenced sample was peripheral blood. The chain couples TRBV13 to TRBJ2-7, with TRBD2 matching over 10 bases. In nucleotides, the CDR3 is TGTGCCAGCAGCTTTCGGACTAGCGGAAGCTACGAGCAGTACTTC. The encoded protein is CASSFRTSGSYEQYF.